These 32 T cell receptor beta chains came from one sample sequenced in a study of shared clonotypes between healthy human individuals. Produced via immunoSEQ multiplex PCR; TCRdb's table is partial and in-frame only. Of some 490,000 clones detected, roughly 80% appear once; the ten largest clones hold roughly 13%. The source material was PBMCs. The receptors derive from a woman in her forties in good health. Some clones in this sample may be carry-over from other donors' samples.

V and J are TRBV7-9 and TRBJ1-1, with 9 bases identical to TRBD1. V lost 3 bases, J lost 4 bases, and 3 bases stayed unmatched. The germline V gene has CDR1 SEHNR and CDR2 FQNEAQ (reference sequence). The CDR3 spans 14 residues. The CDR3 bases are TGTGCCAGCAGCTTTGGGGACAGGGTCACTGAAGCTTTCTTT. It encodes CASSFGDRVTEAFF.

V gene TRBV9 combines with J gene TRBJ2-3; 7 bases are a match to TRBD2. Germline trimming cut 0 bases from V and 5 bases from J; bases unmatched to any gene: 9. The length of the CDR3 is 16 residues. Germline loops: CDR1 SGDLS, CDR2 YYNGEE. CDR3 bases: TGTGCCAGCAGCGTAGGCCCTAGCGGCTCTGGAGATACGCAGTATTTT. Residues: CASSVGPSGSGDTQYF. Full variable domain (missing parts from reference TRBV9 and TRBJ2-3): DSGVTQTPKHLITATGQRVTLRCSPRSGDLSVYWYQQSLDQGLQFLIQYYNGEERAKGNILERFSAQQFPDLHSELNLSSLELGDSALYFCASSVGPSGSGDTQYFGPGTRLTVL.

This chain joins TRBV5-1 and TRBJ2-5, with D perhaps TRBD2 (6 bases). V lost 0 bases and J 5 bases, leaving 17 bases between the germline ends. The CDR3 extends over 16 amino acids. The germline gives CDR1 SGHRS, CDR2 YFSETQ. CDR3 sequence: CASSLGSGSGSETQYF. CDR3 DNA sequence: TGCGCCAGCAGCTTGGGGTCCGGGAGCGGTTCGGAGACCCAGTACTTC. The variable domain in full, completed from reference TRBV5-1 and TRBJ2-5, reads KAGVTQTPRYLIKTRGQQVTLSCSPISGHRSVSWYQQTPGQGLQFLFEYFSETQRNKGNFPGRFSGRQFSNSRSEMNVSTLELGDSALYLCASSLGSGSGSETQYFGPGTRLLVL.

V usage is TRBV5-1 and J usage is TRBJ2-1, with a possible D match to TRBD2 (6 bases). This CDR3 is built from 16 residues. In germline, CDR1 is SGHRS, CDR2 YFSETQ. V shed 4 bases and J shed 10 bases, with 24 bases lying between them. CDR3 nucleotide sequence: TGCGCCAGCAGCACCGGGACTCCCAGCCCCCACCAGGAGCAGTTCTTC. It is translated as CASSTGTPSPHQEQFF.

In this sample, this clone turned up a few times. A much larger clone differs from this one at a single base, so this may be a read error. Written as DNA, the CDR3 is TGTGCCAGTAGTATGACTAGCGGCTCCTACGAGCAGTACTTC. Protein sequence: CASSMTSGSYEQYF. This rearrangement joins TRBV19 to TRBJ2-7, with TRBD2 matching over 9 bases. The CDR3 consists of 14 residues. CDR1 is LNHDA and CDR2 is SQIVND in the germline V gene (reference sequence). V dropped 3 bases and J dropped 0; count of bases not matched to a gene: 0.

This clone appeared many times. The CDR3, as DNA: TGTGCCAGCAGCTTAGGAGTCGATACCTACGAGCAGTACTTC. It encodes CASSLGVDTYEQYF. This sequence joins TRBV7-2 and TRBJ2-7; D is unclear. V was pared by 1 base and J by 2 bases, with 9 bases between. From germline, CDR1 is SGHTA and CDR2 FQGNSA. The CDR3 contains 14 residues.

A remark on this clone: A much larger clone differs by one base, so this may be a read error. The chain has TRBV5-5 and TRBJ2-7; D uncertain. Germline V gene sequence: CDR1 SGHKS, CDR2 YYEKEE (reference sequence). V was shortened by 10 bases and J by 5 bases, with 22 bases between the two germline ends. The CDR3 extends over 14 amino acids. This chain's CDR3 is CAPRVSWPPDEQYF. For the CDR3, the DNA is TGTGCCCCAAGGGTGTCATGGCCCCCGGACGAGCAGTACTTC.

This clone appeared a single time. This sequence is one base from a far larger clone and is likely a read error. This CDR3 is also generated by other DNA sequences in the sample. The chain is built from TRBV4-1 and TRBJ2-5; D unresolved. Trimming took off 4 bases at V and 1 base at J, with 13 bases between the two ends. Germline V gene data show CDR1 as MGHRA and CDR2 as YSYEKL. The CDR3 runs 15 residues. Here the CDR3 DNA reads TGCGCCAGCAGCCGTCTCCCTACGGCCCAAGAGACCCAGTACTTC. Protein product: CASSRLPTAQETQYF.

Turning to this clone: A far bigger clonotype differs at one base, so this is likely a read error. The CDR3 sequence: CACSPGTGPEHF. Written as DNA, the CDR3 is TGTGCCTGTAGTCCCGGGACAGGCCCAGAGCATTTT. This chain uses TRBV30 with TRBJ1-5, with TRBD1 matching over 8 bases. Trimming took 6 bases from V and 14 from J; bases not matched to a gene: 12. This CDR3 has 12 amino acids. Per germline, CDR1 GTSNPN and CDR2 SVGIG (reference sequence).

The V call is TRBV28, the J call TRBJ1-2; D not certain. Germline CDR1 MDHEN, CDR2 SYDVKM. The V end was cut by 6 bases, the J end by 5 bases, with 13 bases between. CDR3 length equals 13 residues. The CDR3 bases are TGTGCCAGCAGGCCGACCGCCGCTTATGGCTACACCTTC. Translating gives CASRPTAAYGYTF.

Here the CDR3 DNA reads TGTGCCAGCAGAGCGGAGACATTTGAATACACTGAAGCTTTCTTT. It is translated as CASRAETFEYTEAFF. This chain uses TRBV7-9 with TRBJ1-1; D gene unclear. There are 15 residues in the CDR3. The ends were cut back, 6 bases at V and 3 bases at J, with 17 bases in the middle. Germline-derived CDR1 and CDR2 are SEHNR and FQNEAQ (reference sequence).

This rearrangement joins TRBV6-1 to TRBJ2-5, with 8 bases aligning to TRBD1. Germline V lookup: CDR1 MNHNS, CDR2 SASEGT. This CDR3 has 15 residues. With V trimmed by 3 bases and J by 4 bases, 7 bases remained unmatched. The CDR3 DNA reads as TGTGCCAGCAGTGACCAAACAGGGGGTAGAGAGACCCAGTACTTC. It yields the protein CASSDQTGGRETQYF.

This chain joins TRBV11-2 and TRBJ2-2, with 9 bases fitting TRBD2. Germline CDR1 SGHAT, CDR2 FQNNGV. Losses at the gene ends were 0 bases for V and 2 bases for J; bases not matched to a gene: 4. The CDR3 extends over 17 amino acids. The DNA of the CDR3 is TGTGCCAGCAGCTTAGATTTGCGGGAGGGAAACACCGGGGAGCTGTTTTTT. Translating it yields CASSLDLREGNTGELFF.

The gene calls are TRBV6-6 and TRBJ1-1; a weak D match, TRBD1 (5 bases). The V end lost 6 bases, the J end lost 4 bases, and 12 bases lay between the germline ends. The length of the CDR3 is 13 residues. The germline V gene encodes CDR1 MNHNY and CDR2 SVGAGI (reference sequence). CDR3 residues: CASSGGGITEAFF. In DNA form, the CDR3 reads TGTGCCAGCAGCGGGGGGGGAATCACTGAAGCTTTCTTT.

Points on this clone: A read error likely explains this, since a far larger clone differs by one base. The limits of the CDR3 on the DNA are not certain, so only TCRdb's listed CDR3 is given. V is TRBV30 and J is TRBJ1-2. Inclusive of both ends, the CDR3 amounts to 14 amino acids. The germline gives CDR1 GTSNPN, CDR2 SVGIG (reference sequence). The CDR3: CAWKFGAGAGGHTF.

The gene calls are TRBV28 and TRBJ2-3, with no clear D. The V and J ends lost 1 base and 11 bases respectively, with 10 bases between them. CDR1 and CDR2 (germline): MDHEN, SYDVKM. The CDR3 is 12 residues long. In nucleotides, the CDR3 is TGTGCCAGCAGTTTATTTGACCAGATGCAGTATTTT. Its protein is CASSLFDQMQYF. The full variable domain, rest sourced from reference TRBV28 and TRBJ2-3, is DVKVTQSSRYLVKRTGEKVFLECVQDMDHENMFWYRQDPGLGLRLIYFSYDVKMKEKGDIPEGYSVSREKKERFSLILESASTNQTSMYLCASSLFDQMQYFGPGTRLTVL.

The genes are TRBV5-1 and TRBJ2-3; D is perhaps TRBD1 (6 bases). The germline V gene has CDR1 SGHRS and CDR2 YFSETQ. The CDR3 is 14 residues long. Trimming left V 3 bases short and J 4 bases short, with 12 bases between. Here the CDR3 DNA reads TGCGCCAGCAGCTACAGGGACGGTGCAGATACGCAGTATTTT. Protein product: CASSYRDGADTQYF.

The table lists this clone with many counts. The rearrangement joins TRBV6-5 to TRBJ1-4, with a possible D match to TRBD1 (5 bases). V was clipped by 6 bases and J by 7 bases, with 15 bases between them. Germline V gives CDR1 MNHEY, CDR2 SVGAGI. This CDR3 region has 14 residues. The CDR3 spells CASRYGGTGEKLFF. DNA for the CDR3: TGTGCCAGCAGATACGGAGGGACCGGTGAAAAACTGTTTTTT.

This CDR3 reads CASSFVAGTGELFF. For the CDR3, the DNA is TGTGCCAGCAGCTTCGTGGCAGGGACGGGGGAGCTGTTTTTT. The V call is TRBV7-2, the J call TRBJ2-2, with D perhaps being TRBD1 or TRBD2 (5 bases each). The CDR3 is 14 amino acids. Trimming cost V 3 bases and J 8 bases, with 13 bases left between them. Looked up from germline, CDR1 is SGHTA and CDR2 is FQGNSA.

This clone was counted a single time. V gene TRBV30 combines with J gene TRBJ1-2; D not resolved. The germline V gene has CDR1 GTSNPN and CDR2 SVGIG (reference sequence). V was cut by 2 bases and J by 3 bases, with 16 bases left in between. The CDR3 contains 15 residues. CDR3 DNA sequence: TGTGCCTGGAGTCTCCAGTCCGCAGCGGACTATGGCTACACCTTC. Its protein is CAWSLQSAADYGYTF.

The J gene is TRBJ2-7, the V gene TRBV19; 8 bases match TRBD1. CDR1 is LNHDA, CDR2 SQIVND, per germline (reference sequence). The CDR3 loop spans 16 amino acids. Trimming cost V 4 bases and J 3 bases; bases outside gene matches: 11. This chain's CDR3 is CASSSPRTGPIYEQYF. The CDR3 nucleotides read TGTGCCAGTAGTAGCCCACGGACAGGGCCCATCTACGAGCAGTACTTC.

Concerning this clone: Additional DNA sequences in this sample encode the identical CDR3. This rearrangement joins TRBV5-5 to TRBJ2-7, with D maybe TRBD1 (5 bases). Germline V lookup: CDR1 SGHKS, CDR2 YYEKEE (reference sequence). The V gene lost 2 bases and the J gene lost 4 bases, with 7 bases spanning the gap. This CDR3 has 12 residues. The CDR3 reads CASSLGVYEQYF. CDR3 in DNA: TGTGCCAGCAGCTTAGGGGTATACGAGCAGTACTTC.

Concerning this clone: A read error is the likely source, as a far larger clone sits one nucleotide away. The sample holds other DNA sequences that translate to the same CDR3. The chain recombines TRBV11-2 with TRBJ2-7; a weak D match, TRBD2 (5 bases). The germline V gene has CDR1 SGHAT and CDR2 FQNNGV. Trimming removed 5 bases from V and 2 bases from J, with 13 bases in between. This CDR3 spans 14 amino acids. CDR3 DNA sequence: TGTGCCAGCAGCGTACCAGGACTCACCTACGAGCAGTACTTC. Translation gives CASSVPGLTYEQYF. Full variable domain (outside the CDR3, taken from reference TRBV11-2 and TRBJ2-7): EAGVAQSPRYKIIEKRQSVAFWCNPISGHATLYWYQQILGQGPKLLIQFQNNGVVDDSQLPKDRFSAERLKGVDSTLKIQPAKLEDSAVYLCASSVPGLTYEQYFGPGTRLTVT.

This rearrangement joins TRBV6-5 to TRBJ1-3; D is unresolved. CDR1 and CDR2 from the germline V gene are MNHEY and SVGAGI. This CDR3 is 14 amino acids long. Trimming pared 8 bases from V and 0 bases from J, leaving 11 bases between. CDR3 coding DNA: TGTGCCAGCGGGTCGGGCAGCTCTGGAAACACCATATATTTT. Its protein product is CASGSGSSGNTIYF.

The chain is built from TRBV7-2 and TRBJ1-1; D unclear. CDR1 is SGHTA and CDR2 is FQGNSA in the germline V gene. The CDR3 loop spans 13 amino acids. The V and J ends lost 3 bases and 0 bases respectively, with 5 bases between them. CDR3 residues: CASSFWVNTEAFF. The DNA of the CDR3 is TGTGCCAGCAGCTTCTGGGTGAACACTGAAGCTTTCTTT.

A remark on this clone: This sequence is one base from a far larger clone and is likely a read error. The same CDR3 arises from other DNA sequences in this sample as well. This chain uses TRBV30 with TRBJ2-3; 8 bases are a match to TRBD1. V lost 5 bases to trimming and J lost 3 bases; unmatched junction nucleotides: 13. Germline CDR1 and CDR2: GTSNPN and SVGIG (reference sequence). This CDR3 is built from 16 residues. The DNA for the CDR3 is TGTGCCTGGGGGACAGGAGAGGGGGCTTCAACAGATACGCAGTATTTT. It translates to CAWGTGEGASTDTQYF.

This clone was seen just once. The CDR3 DNA is TGTGCCAGCAGAGATAACAGGGGGCCAGATACGCAGTATTTT. Residues: CASRDNRGPDTQYF. The chain carries TRBV7-8 and TRBJ2-3; TRBD1 aligns across 9 bases. This CDR3 has 14 amino acids. Germline lookup yields CDR1 SGHVS and CDR2 FQNEAQ. Trimming took 6 bases from V and 4 from J; bases not matched to a gene: 5.

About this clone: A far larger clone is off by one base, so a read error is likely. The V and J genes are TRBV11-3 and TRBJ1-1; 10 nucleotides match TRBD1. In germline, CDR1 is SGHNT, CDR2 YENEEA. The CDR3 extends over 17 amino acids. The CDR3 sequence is CTSSPGGTGAVNTEAFF. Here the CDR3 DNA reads TGTACCAGCAGCCCAGGAGGGACAGGGGCGGTGAACACTGAAGCTTTCTTT.

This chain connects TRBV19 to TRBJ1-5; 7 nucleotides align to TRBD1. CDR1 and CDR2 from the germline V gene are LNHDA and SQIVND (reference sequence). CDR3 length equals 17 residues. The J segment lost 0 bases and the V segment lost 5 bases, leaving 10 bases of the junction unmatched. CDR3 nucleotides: TGTGCCAGTAGTCCCGAGACAGGGAGGGCTAGCAATCAGCCCCAGCATTTT. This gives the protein CASSPETGRASNQPQHF.

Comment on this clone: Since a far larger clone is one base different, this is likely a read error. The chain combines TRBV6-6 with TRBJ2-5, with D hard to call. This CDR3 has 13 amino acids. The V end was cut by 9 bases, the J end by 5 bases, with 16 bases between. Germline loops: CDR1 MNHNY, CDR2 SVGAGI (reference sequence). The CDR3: CARSPQPQETQYF. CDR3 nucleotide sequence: TGTGCCAGAAGCCCTCAGCCCCAGGAGACCCAGTACTTC.

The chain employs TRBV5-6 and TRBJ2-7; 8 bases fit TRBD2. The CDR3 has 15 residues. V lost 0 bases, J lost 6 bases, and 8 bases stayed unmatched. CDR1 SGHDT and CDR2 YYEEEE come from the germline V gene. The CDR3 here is CASSLVSAGGREQYF. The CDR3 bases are TGTGCCAGCAGCTTGGTGAGTGCGGGAGGTCGCGAGCAGTACTTC.

In nucleotides, the CDR3 is TGTGCCAGCAGCTTTACTAGCGGAAACACCGGGGAGCTGTTTTTT. As protein: CASSFTSGNTGELFF. The chain carries TRBV7-3 and TRBJ2-2; 8 bases map to TRBD2. Germline lookup yields CDR1 SGHTA and CDR2 FQGTGA. The V segment lost 3 bases and the J segment 2 bases; nucleotides outside the gene matches: 2. The CDR3 runs 15 residues.